The 13 T cell receptor beta chains below were found in one sample sequenced in a study of OX40 agonist ivuxolimab in advanced cancers. This table comes from immunoSEQ multiplex PCR, and its TCRdb copy is limited to in-frame clones, with some not included. In the table there are tens of thousands of clones, roughly 84% of which are singletons. Here the sequenced sample was CD4+ or CD8+ T cells sorted from blood, taken in a trial of the OX40 agonist ivuxolimab. Every receptor here comes from an adult with an advanced solid tumor such as melanoma, head and neck, liver or kidney cancer.

The chain joins TRBV5-4 to TRBJ1-6, with D unresolved. Per the germline V gene, CDR1 is SGHNT and CDR2 is YYREEE (reference sequence). V dropped 6 bases and J dropped 3 bases, with 16 bases sitting between them. The CDR3 totals 16 residues. The DNA for the CDR3 is TGTGCCAGCACCGTTATTGACCGGGACTATAATTCACCCCTCCACTTT. It is translated as CASTVIDRDYNSPLHF.

The chain uses TRBV10-3 and TRBJ2-3; D is possibly TRBD1 (6 bases). CDR1 and CDR2 from the germline V gene are ENHRY and SYGVKD. This CDR3 is built from 17 residues. The V and J ends lost 0 bases and 1 base respectively, with 14 bases between them. This chain's CDR3 is CAISESQGTFGTDTQYF. CDR3 coding DNA: TGTGCCATCAGTGAGTCACAGGGCACCTTCGGCACAGATACGCAGTATTTT.

The chain employs TRBV5-4 and TRBJ1-1; 11 bases are shared with TRBD1. V lost 4 bases, J lost 5 bases, and 7 bases stayed unmatched. The germline V gene encodes CDR1 SGHNT and CDR2 YYREEE (reference sequence). The CDR3 covers 15 residues. The DNA for the CDR3 is TGTGCCAGCAGCCCTGCGGACAGGGGGCATACTGAAGCTTTCTTT. This gives the protein CASSPADRGHTEAFF.

The rearrangement links TRBV25-1 to TRBJ2-2, with TRBD1 matching over 8 bases. With V trimmed by 10 bases and J by 3 bases, 4 bases remained unmatched. Germline assignment: CDR1 MGHDK and CDR2 SYGVNS. The CDR3 extends over 13 amino acids. The CDR3 nucleotides read TGTGCCATTCTGACAGGGGACACCGGGGAGCTGTTTTTT. This sequence encodes CAILTGDTGELFF.

This clone turned up a few times. The V and J genes are TRBV6-5 and TRBJ1-1; possible D gene TRBD1, 6 bases. Trimming took 6 bases from V and 5 from J, leaving 19 bases between them. Germline V CDR1 and CDR2: MNHEY, SVGAGI. The CDR3 totals 15 residues. The CDR3 DNA sequence: TGTGCCAGCAGCACTGAATACAGGGCGGCAACTGAAGCTTTCTTT. Its translation is CASSTEYRAATEAFF.

This clone has only a few counts. The J gene is TRBJ2-3, the V gene TRBV2, with 7 bases that match TRBD2. The CDR3 totals 15 residues. Germline V CDR1 and CDR2: SNHLY, FYNNEI. V dropped 11 bases and J dropped 3; count of bases not matched to a gene: 14. CDR3 nucleotide sequence: TGTGCCTGCGGGAGTCGGATTTTTAGGACAGATACGCAGTATTTT. Protein: CACGSRIFRTDTQYF.

This clone was seen a handful of times. The sample holds other DNA sequences that translate to the same CDR3. The chain's CDR3 is CASSPRGNQPQHF. The CDR3 DNA follows: TGTGCCAGCAGCCCCAGGGGCAATCAGCCCCAGCATTTT. This chain links TRBV6-1 with TRBJ1-5, with D perhaps matching TRBD1 (5 bases). The ends were cut back, 6 bases at V and 2 bases at J, with 8 bases in the middle. Germline assignment: CDR1 MNHNS and CDR2 SASEGT. CDR3 length equals 13 residues.

The rearrangement uses TRBV6-1 and TRBJ2-6; D ambiguous. This CDR3 has 12 amino acids. CDR1 MNHNS and CDR2 SASEGT come from the germline V gene. Trimming took 5 bases from V and 5 from J, leaving 4 bases between them. The CDR3 is CASSTWANVLTF. The CDR3 DNA is TGTGCCAGCAGTACTTGGGCCAACGTCCTGACTTTC.

In its sample, this clone is large. J is TRBJ1-5 and V is TRBV6-1, with D perhaps matching TRBD1 (6 bases). Looked up from germline, CDR1 is MNHNS and CDR2 is SASEGT. Trimming left V 4 bases short and J 11 bases short, with 18 bases between. The CDR3 loop spans 14 amino acids. The CDR3 bases are TGTGCCAGCAGTGTTCGGGGGGCCATAGAAGCCCAGCATTTT. Protein: CASSVRGAIEAQHF.

The chain has TRBV5-1 and TRBJ2-3, with TRBD2 identical over 11 bases. The J segment lost 5 bases and the V segment lost 2 bases, leaving 7 bases of the junction unmatched. Germline CDR1 is SGHRS and CDR2 is YFSETQ. The CDR3 spans 16 residues. The DNA for the CDR3 is TGCGCCAGCAGCTTACCACTAGCGGGAGCGATAGATACGCAGTATTTT. Translated, it gives CASSLPLAGAIDTQYF.

This CDR3 reads CASQGQAGEKLFF. CDR3 DNA: TGTGCCAGCCAAGGACAGGCGGGGGAAAAACTGTTTTTT. The chain joins TRBV6-6 to TRBJ1-4; TRBD1 matches at 7 bases. The V gene's germline CDR1 is MNHNY and CDR2 SVGAGI (reference sequence). The junction had 8 bases not matched to a gene; V was cut back by 8 bases and J by 8 bases. The CDR3 is made up of 13 amino acids.

The chain is built from TRBV5-4 and TRBJ2-1; TRBD2 matches 9 bases. V was pared by 4 bases and J by 4 bases, with 6 bases of the junction left unmatched. The CDR3 is made up of 15 amino acids. Germline values: CDR1 SGHNT, CDR2 YYREEE (reference sequence). As DNA, the CDR3 is TGTGCCAGCAGCCCGAGCGGGAGGCCTTACAATGAGCAGTTCTTC. Protein sequence: CASSPSGRPYNEQFF.

The chain has TRBV10-1 and TRBJ2-7, with D perhaps matching TRBD1 or TRBD2 (5 bases each). Trimming removed 6 bases at V and 4 bases at J, with 19 bases between. The CDR3 runs to 15 residues. The germline V gene has CDR1 WNHNN and CDR2 SYGVQD (reference sequence). The CDR3 here is CASSPLRGRFYEQYF. In nucleotides, the CDR3 is TGCGCCAGCAGCCCTTTGAGGGGACGGTTTTACGAGCAGTACTTC.